This T cell receptor (beta chain) stems from a study of CD8+CD57+ T cells in acquired aplastic anemia. Whoever was chosen for sequencing had shown CD8+CD57+ cell expansion by flow cytometry. Genomic DNA, the template, was used for profiling of the TCR beta VDJ and CDR3. TCRdb used MiXCR to reprocess the reads, holding one entry per CDR3 protein. The sample has around 170,000 distinct CDR3 sequences, nearly 50% seen once; the top ten hold over 7.5%. Germline assignment: CDR1 ENHRY and CDR2 SYGVKD. The CDR3 has 15 amino acids. The V end lost 10 bases, the J end lost 4 bases, and 22 bases lay between the germline ends.

Sequenced material: sorted CD4+, CD8+, or CD8+CD57+ T cells (not recorded which) from PBMCs. This receptor was taken from a human donor with aplastic anemia. The rearrangement uses TRBV10-3 and TRBJ2-5, with D possibly being TRBD2 (6 bases). The CDR3: CASGVDSGAGETQYF. CDR3 DNA sequence: TGTGCCAGCGGTGTCGATAGCGGTGCGGGAGAGACCCAGTACTTC.